A single sample gave rise to the 16 T cell receptor beta chains below, sequenced in a study of blood T cell repertoires in COVID-19. Here immunoSEQ multiplex PCR was the method, and the copy in TCRdb shows in-frame clones only, minus some. The sample holds 200,000 to 250,000 clones, roughly 86% seen once. The material sequenced was PBMCs or T cells enriched from blood (not recorded which). The receptor set was obtained from a woman in her forties or fifties who had recovered from COVID-19.

The chain has TRBV5-1 and TRBJ2-5; weak D call: TRBD1 (6 bases). The ends were cut back, 5 bases at V and 4 bases at J, with 15 bases in the middle. The CDR3 runs 14 residues. The V gene's germline CDR1 is SGHRS and CDR2 YFSETQ. The CDR3 bases are TGCGCCAGCAGGGGCGGCCAGGGGTTAGAGACCCAGTACTTC. This translates into CASRGGQGLETQYF. The full variable domain, rest sourced from reference TRBV5-1 and TRBJ2-5, is KAGVTQTPRYLIKTRGQQVTLSCSPISGHRSVSWYQQTPGQGLQFLFEYFSETQRNKGNFPGRFSGRQFSNSRSEMNVSTLELGDSALYLCASRGGQGLETQYFGPGTRLLVL.

This chain uses TRBV5-1 with TRBJ2-2, with a tentative D call TRBD2 (6 bases). The V gene lost 4 bases and the J gene lost 7 bases, with 20 bases spanning the gap. Per germline, CDR1 SGHRS and CDR2 YFSETQ. CDR3 length equals 16 residues. This chain's CDR3 is CASSPLGGGANGELFF. The CDR3 nucleotides read TGCGCCAGCAGCCCGCTCGGAGGAGGGGCGAACGGGGAGCTGTTTTTT.

This clone showed up just once. V usage is TRBV7-2 and J usage is TRBJ2-5; the match to TRBD2 covers 7 bases. After removal of 5 bases from V and 4 bases from J, the junction contained 7 bases not matched to a gene. In germline, CDR1 is SGHTA, CDR2 FQGNSA. The CDR3 runs 14 residues. The DNA for the CDR3 is TGTGCCAGCAGCCATCAGCGGGATACAGAGACCCAGTACTTC. Amino acids: CASSHQRDTETQYF.

V and J are TRBV9 and TRBJ2-7, with 7 nucleotides matching TRBD2. Germline CDR1 SGDLS, CDR2 YYNGEE. Trimming removed 4 bases from V and 7 bases from J; junction bases left unmatched: 14. This CDR3 comprises 15 residues. This chain's CDR3 is CASSPHRGGSKEQYF. The CDR3 DNA is TGTGCCAGCAGCCCCCACCGTGGCGGGAGTAAGGAGCAGTACTTC.

The chain carries TRBV6-4 and TRBJ1-5; TRBD1 might be the D (6 bases). The germline CDR1 and CDR2 sequences are MRHNA and SNTAGT. CDR3 size: 14 residues. V gave up 6 bases and J gave up 7 bases, with 16 bases separating them. The CDR3 DNA is TGTGCCAGCAGCGAGGGAGGGGGTCAGCAGCCCCAGCATTTT. It specifies CASSEGGGQQPQHF.

The chain joins TRBV14 to TRBJ2-1; tentative D call: TRBD2 (5 bases). This CDR3 is 13 amino acids long. Germline CDR1 reads SGHDN; CDR2 reads FVKESK. Trimming removed 4 bases from V and 5 bases from J, with 9 bases in between. In nucleotides, the CDR3 is TGTGCCAGCAGCCTAGGACTTAACAATGAGCAGTTCTTC. Translation: CASSLGLNNEQFF. Using reference TRBV14 and TRBJ2-1 for the parts outside the CDR3, the full variable domain is EAGVTQFPSHSVIEKGQTVTLRCDPISGHDNLYWYRRVMGKEIKFLLHFVKESKQDESGMPNNRFLAERTGGTYSTLKVQPAELEDSGVYFCASSLGLNNEQFFGPGTRLTVL.

This rearrangement joins TRBV5-1 to TRBJ2-7, with 9 bases that match TRBD1. The CDR3 is 16 amino acids. The V and J ends lost 4 bases and 5 bases, in that order; junction bases with no gene match: 13. The germline V gene has CDR1 SGHRS and CDR2 YFSETQ. CDR3 nucleotides: TGCGCCAGCAGCCCGGCACTACGACAGGGGGGGGACGAGCAGTACTTC. It encodes CASSPALRQGGDEQYF.

The V call is TRBV5-8, the J call TRBJ1-5, with D perhaps TRBD1 (5 bases). Trimming left V 3 bases short and J 4 bases short, with 11 bases between. Germline assignment: CDR1 SGHTS and CDR2 YDEGEE. This CDR3 is 14 amino acids long. DNA of the CDR3: TGTGCCAGCAGCTACAGGACATTAAATCAGCCCCAGCATTTT. Its protein is CASSYRTLNQPQHF.

The chain uses TRBV19 and TRBJ2-7; no clear D gene. In germline, CDR1 is LNHDA, CDR2 SQIVND (reference sequence). This CDR3 comprises 15 residues. With 5 bases removed from V and 0 bases from J, the gap between germline ends came to 14 bases. As DNA, the CDR3 is TGTGCCAGTAGTTCTAGGTCAGAGATCTCCTACGAGCAGTACTTC. Translation gives CASSSRSEISYEQYF.

This clone was observed a handful of times. This chain uses TRBV7-9 with TRBJ1-4; 7 bases align to TRBD1. Per the germline V gene, CDR1 is SEHNR and CDR2 is FQNEAQ (reference sequence). The J segment lost 7 bases and the V segment lost 3 bases, leaving 5 bases of the junction unmatched. CDR3 length equals 14 residues. For the CDR3, the DNA is TGTGCCAGCAGCTTCATAGGGGGCGGTGAAAAACTGTTTTTT. Protein product: CASSFIGGGEKLFF.

This clone was picked up one time. This rearrangement joins TRBV6-5 to TRBJ2-7, with D unclear. Germline CDR1 MNHEY, CDR2 SVGAGI. The CDR3 totals 15 residues. V was pared by 7 bases and J by 3 bases, with 19 bases between. The CDR3 protein is CASTIMVGKRYEQYF. CDR3 nucleotide sequence: TGTGCCAGCACCATCATGGTAGGAAAGCGCTACGAGCAGTACTTC.

This clone was picked up one time. The chain couples TRBV5-4 to TRBJ2-7; 10 bases agree with TRBD2. Looked up from germline, CDR1 is SGHNT and CDR2 is YYREEE (reference sequence). With 5 bases clipped from V and 1 base from J, the junction kept 3 bases outside the gene matches. The length of the CDR3 is 14 residues. The CDR3: CASREAGGSYEQYF. As DNA, the CDR3 is TGTGCCAGCAGAGAAGCGGGGGGGTCCTACGAGCAGTACTTC.

The V gene is TRBV4-1, the J gene TRBJ2-7; 7 bases map to TRBD1. The J segment lost 3 bases and the V segment lost 1 base, leaving 3 bases of the junction unmatched. Germline CDR1 and CDR2: MGHRA and YSYEKL. This CDR3 comprises 14 residues. The CDR3 here is CASSQGGTDYEQYF. As DNA, the CDR3 is TGCGCCAGCAGCCAAGGGGGGACAGACTACGAGCAGTACTTC.

V gene TRBV28 combines with J gene TRBJ1-3; 7 nucleotides line up with TRBD1. Germline V gene lookup returns CDR1 MDHEN and CDR2 SYDVKM. The CDR3 totals 16 residues. The V segment lost 2 bases and the J segment 0 bases; nucleotides outside the gene matches: 4. CDR3 in DNA: TGTGCCAGCAGTTTACCCGGGACAGCCTCTGGAAACACCATATATTTT. Its protein is CASSLPGTASGNTIYF. The full variable domain, with the rest looked up from reference TRBV28 and TRBJ1-3, is DVKVTQSSRYLVKRTGEKVFLECVQDMDHENMFWYRQDPGLGLRLIYFSYDVKMKEKGDIPEGYSVSREKKERFSLILESASTNQTSMYLCASSLPGTASGNTIYFGEGSWLTVV.

This clone occurred once. This sequence joins TRBV6-5 and TRBJ1-3; 7 bases match TRBD1. From germline, CDR1 is MNHEY and CDR2 SVGAGI. J was trimmed by 2 bases and V by 6 bases; bases with no gene match: 4. The CDR3 sequence is 14 residues long. The CDR3 DNA reads as TGTGCCAGCAGAAATGACAGGGCTGGAAACACCATATATTTT. It encodes CASRNDRAGNTIYF.

The rearrangement uses TRBV30 and TRBJ2-1; 12 bases are shared with TRBD2. After removal of 1 base from V and 6 bases from J, the junction contained 10 bases not matched to a gene. The germline V gene encodes CDR1 GTSNPN and CDR2 SVGIG (reference sequence). This CDR3 is built from 17 residues. In DNA, the CDR3 is TGTGCCTGGAGTGCTAGACTAGCGGGAGCAACGGGCAATGAGCAGTTCTTC. Its protein product is CAWSARLAGATGNEQFF.